This T cell receptor beta chain was recorded in a study of cytomegalovirus exposure and HLA in healthy donors. Study context: A later analysis reported the same platform for the 100 to 150 validation repertoires and the roughly 700 first-cohort repertoires.

The CDR3 extends over 15 amino acids. Deletions cut 0 bases from V and 3 bases from J, with 12 bases between. Germline V gives CDR1 SGHRS, CDR2 YFSETQ. Assay: immunoSEQ multiplex PCR; the TCRdb copy retains only in-frame clones and omits some. The sample carries 120,000 to 150,000 clones, roughly 87% recorded once. The source is a man aged 18-30 years in good health and CMV-seropositive. Sequenced: PBMCs. The J gene is TRBJ1-1, the V gene TRBV5-1, with TRBD1 as a possible D gene (6 bases). CDR3 DNA: TGCGCCAGCAGCTTGGCCCAGGGGTTGGACACTGAAGCTTTCTTT. Translated, it gives CASSLAQGLDTEAFF.